These T cell receptor beta chains were read from a single sample in a study of OX40 agonist ivuxolimab in advanced cancers. Here immunoSEQ multiplex PCR was the method, and the copy in TCRdb shows in-frame clones only, minus some. The sample records about 77,000 clones, approximately 81% being singletons. The sample consisted of CD4+ or CD8+ T cells sorted from blood, taken in a trial of the OX40 agonist ivuxolimab. Every receptor here comes from an adult with an advanced solid tumor such as melanoma, head and neck, liver or kidney cancer. CDR3s include the opening cysteine and the closing phenylalanine or tryptophan.

V gene: TRBV13
J gene: TRBJ2-7
CDR3 protein: CASSLNGRYEQYF

V gene: TRBV20-1
J gene: TRBJ2-7
CDR3 protein: CSAPEAYEQYF

V gene: TRBV18
J gene: TRBJ2-3
CDR3 protein: CASSLGPTDTQYF

V gene: TRBV4-1
J gene: TRBJ1-5
CDR3 protein: CASSLRIFSRNQPQHF

V gene: TRBV6-4
J gene: TRBJ2-1
CDR3 protein: CASSDVKGYNEQFF

V gene: TRBV7-9
J gene: TRBJ1-2
CDR3 protein: CASSLDWGHGYTF

V gene: TRBV6-5
J gene: TRBJ1-1
CDR3 protein: CASSLWGWNTEAFF

V gene: TRBV27
J gene: TRBJ2-1
CDR3 protein: CASSQTGDNEQFF

V gene: TRBV6-1
J gene: TRBJ2-7
CDR3 protein: CASSQTGVYGYEQYF

V gene: TRBV5-4
J gene: TRBJ2-2
CDR3 protein: CASSSGQNTGELFF

V gene: TRBV27
J gene: TRBJ2-2
CDR3 protein: CASSSLPSWANTGELFF

V gene: TRBV15
J gene: TRBJ2-3
CDR3 protein: CATSPQGGSTDTQYF

V gene: TRBV7-2
J gene: TRBJ2-7
CDR3 protein: CASSFRAGADEQYF

V gene: TRBV6-5
J gene: TRBJ1-2
CDR3 protein: CASSYSGSEYGYTF